The sequence of this T cell receptor beta chain was determined in a study of neurological immune-mediated disorders. J was trimmed by 2 bases and V by 6 bases; bases with no gene match: 5. CDR3 length equals 14 residues. The V gene's germline CDR1 is DFQATT and CDR2 SNEGSKA (reference sequence). Every sequencing run generated in excess of 180 million TCR-beta sequences. These sequences covered 15-18 subjects. TCRdb reanalysed the 5' RACE reads using MiXCR and keeps one entry per CDR3 protein. The table shows around 60,000 distinct CDR3 sequences, with about 3.3% occurring only once. This clonotype was observed at least ten times.

The clonotype originates from a woman aged 55-75 years with multiple sclerosis. The sequencing sample was made of PBMCs. The rearrangement joins TRBV20-1 to TRBJ2-3; TRBD2 matches 10 bases. DNA of the CDR3: TGCAGTGCCCTGGGACTAGCGCACACAGATACGCAGTATTTT. Its protein is CSALGLAHTDTQYF.